Here is one TCR beta chain with its context. Authors' processing steps: Counts of nucleated cells, estimated from reference gene primer amplification, were obtained. This table comes from immunoSEQ multiplex PCR, and its TCRdb copy is limited to in-frame clones, with some not included. The D gene and trimming were derived from the DNA, and the V and J assignments and clone size from that table. The sample records a few hundred thousand clones, roughly 80% being singletons. Germline V lookup: CDR1 SEHNR, CDR2 FQNEAQ (reference sequence). The trim removed 1 base at V and 7 bases at J, leaving 3 bases unmatched. The length of the CDR3 is 13 residues. Participant ages covered roughly 18 to 89 years across about 22 US areas. Donors were grouped by their self-reported clinical history. This entry is derived from a study of blood T cell repertoires in COVID-19. Study at large: The analysed material was cDNA or gDNA that came from T cells, B-cell-depleted T cells, or PBMCs.

The chain couples TRBV7-9 to TRBJ1-1; the match to TRBD1 covers 7 bases. The sample was PBMCs or T cells enriched from blood (not recorded which). This clonotype was obtained from a man over 45 who had recovered from COVID-19. The CDR3 reads CASSLVRDSEAFF. The DNA for the CDR3 is TGTGCCAGCAGCTTAGTCCGGGACAGTGAAGCTTTCTTT.